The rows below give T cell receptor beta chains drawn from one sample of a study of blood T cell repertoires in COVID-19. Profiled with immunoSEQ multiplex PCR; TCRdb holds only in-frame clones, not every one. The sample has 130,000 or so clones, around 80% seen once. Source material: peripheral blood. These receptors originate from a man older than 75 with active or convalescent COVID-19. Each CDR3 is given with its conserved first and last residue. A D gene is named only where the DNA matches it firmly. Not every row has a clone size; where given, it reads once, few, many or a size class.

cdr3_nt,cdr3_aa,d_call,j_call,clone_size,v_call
TGTGCCAGCAGCTTAAATAGCGGAGGGATCCATCCAGATACGCAGTATTTT,CASSLNSGGIHPDTQYF,-,TRBJ2-3,-,TRBV7-3
TGTGCCAGCAGCCCAGGACTAGCGGGGAGATCCTACAATGAGCAGTTCTTC,CASSPGLAGRSYNEQFF,TRBD2,TRBJ2-1,-,TRBV7-6
TGTGCCATCAGTAAAGCCAAGGACAGGTCGGGGTTCTTC,CAISKAKDRSGFF,TRBD1,TRBJ2-1,once,TRBV10-3
TGTGCCAGCACCCGGGGGGGGAGCCTTAATGAAAAACTGTTTTTT,CASTRGGSLNEKLFF,-,TRBJ1-4,few,TRBV28
TGTGCCAGCAGTGACTCACAGGACACCGGGGAGCTGTTTTTT,CASSDSQDTGELFF,-,TRBJ2-2,many,TRBV6-4
TGTGCCAGCAGCGCCGGACAGGGCAGGAGCTCCTACAATGAGCAGTTCTTC,CASSAGQGRSSYNEQFF,TRBD1,TRBJ2-1,few,TRBV7-9
TGCGCCAGCAGCCAAGAGGGGGGAGATAATTCACCCCTCCACTTT,CASSQEGGDNSPLHF,-,TRBJ1-6,-,TRBV4-3
TGTGCCAGCAGCGTAGGCGATAATAGCAATCAGCCCCAGCATTTT,CASSVGDNSNQPQHF,-,TRBJ1-5,few,TRBV9
TGTGCCAGCAGTGCCGGGACAGTGAACACTGAAGCTTTCTTT,CASSAGTVNTEAFF,TRBD1,TRBJ1-1,-,TRBV9
TGTGCCACCACGGAGACAGGGAGAAGTGGCTACACCTTC,CATTETGRSGYTF,TRBD1,TRBJ1-2,-,TRBV28
TGTGCCAGCCTTGCCGGGGGGCACACCGGGGAGCTGTTTTTT,CASLAGGHTGELFF,-,TRBJ2-2,-,TRBV11-2
TGTGCCACCTTTTTAGGGGCCAAGGGAGAGACCCAGTACTTC,CATFLGAKGETQYF,-,TRBJ2-5,-,TRBV5-6
TGCGCCAGCAGCCTGGACAGGGTCGGTTGGACCCTCCACTTT,CASSLDRVGWTLHF,TRBD1,TRBJ1-6,-,TRBV5-1
TGTGCCAGCAGTCAGGGCTATGGCTACACCTTC,CASSQGYGYTF,-,TRBJ1-2,-,TRBV28
TGTGCCAGCAGTCCCTCCCTGTTAGCGGGGGTCCTCCCTGAGACCCAGTACTTC,CASSPSLLAGVLPETQYF,TRBD2,TRBJ2-5,-,TRBV6-6
TGTGCCAGCTCAAGGGTAGAGGGGGCCTACGAGCAGTACTTC,CASSRVEGAYEQYF,-,TRBJ2-7,-,TRBV18
TGTGCCAGCAGTTTCGACAGGATAACTAACTATGGCTACACCTTC,CASSFDRITNYGYTF,-,TRBJ1-2,few,TRBV6-2/TRBV6-3
TGTGCCAGTAGTAGAAAGGGAGGCGGCAATCAGCCCCAGCATTTT,CASSRKGGGNQPQHF,-,TRBJ1-5,-,TRBV19
TGCGCCAGCAGCCCCAGCTGGACAGAGGACAATTCACCCCTCCACTTT,CASSPSWTEDNSPLHF,-,TRBJ1-6,-,TRBV5-1
TGTGCCAGCAGCCCGAATGGGGGGGCGGCCCTCCACTTT,CASSPNGGAALHF,-,TRBJ1-6,-,TRBV7-9
TGTGCCAGCAGTTACGGGGGGGTATATAATGAGCAGTTCTTC,CASSYGGVYNEQFF,TRBD2,TRBJ2-1,-,TRBV6-6
TGTGCCAGTAGAACAGGGCAGAACACTGAAGCTTTCTTT,CASRTGQNTEAFF,-,TRBJ1-1,-,TRBV19
TGTGCCAGCAGCTTAGGGGGCGGCTACACCTTC,CASSLGGGYTF,-,TRBJ1-2,few,TRBV7-9
TGTGCCATCAGCGCAGGGGCCACTGAAGCTTTCTTT,CAISAGATEAFF,-,TRBJ1-1,-,TRBV10-3
TGTGCCAGCAGCCCTACAGGACCAGAGACCCAGTACTTC,CASSPTGPETQYF,-,TRBJ2-5,-,TRBV11-3
TGTGCCAGCAGCCAAGATTGGGCAGGGGTTATTGGCTACACCTTC,CASSQDWAGVIGYTF,-,TRBJ1-2,few,TRBV14
TGTGCCACCAGTGACCCCGGGACAGAAGAGACCCAGTACTTC,CATSDPGTEETQYF,TRBD1,TRBJ2-5,-,TRBV24-1
TGTGCCAGTAGTAAGTCGTCGGGACTCATTAACACCGGGGAGCTGTTTTTT,CASSKSSGLINTGELFF,-,TRBJ2-2,once,TRBV19
TGTGCCAGCAGTTCTGGACAGGGGGTGAATTACGAGCAGTACTTC,CASSSGQGVNYEQYF,TRBD1,TRBJ2-7,-,TRBV28
TGCGCCAGCAGCGACACAGAGACCCAGTACTTC,CASSDTETQYF,-,TRBJ2-5,-,TRBV5-1
TGTGCCAGCAGCGTAGGACACAACACTGAAGCTTTCTTT,CASSVGHNTEAFF,-,TRBJ1-1,-,TRBV9
TGTGCCAGCAGCTTAGGAGTGTCCGCATACGAGCAGTACTTC,CASSLGVSAYEQYF,-,TRBJ2-7,-,TRBV11-2